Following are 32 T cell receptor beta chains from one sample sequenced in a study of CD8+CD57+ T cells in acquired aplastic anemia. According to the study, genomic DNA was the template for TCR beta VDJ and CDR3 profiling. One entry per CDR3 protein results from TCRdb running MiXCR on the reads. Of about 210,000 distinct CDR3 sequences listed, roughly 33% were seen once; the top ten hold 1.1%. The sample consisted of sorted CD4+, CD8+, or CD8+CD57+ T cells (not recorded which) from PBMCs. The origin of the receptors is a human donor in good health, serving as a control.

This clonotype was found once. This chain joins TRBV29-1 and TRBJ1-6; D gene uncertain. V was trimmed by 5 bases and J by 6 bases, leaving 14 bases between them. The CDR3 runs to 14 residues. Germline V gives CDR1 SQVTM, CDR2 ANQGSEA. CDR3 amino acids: CSVRLEQFNSPLHF. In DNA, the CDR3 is TGCAGCGTTAGGTTAGAGCAGTTTAATTCACCCCTCCACTTT.

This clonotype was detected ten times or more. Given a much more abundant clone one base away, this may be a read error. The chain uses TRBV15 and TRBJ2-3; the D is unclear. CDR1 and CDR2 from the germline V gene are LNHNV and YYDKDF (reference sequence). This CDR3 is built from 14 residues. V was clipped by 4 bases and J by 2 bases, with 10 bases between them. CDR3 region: CATSTRMDTDTQYF. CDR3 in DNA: TGTGCCACCAGCACCCGGATGGACACAGATACGCAGTATTTT. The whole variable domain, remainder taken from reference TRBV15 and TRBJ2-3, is DAMVIQNPRYQVTQFGKPVTLSCSQTLNHNVMYWYQQKSSQAPKLLFHYYDKDFNNEADTPDNFQSRRPNTSFCFLDIRSPGLGDTAMYLCATSTRMDTDTQYFGPGTRLTVL.

CDR3 sequence (DNA): TGTGCCTGGAGTGTGCAGCCCCCCGGGGGCGGGGTTCCCCTCCACTTT. This sequence encodes CAWSVQPPGGGVPLHF. V is TRBV30 and J is TRBJ1-6, with D maybe TRBD1 (6 bases). The CDR3 is 16 residues long. Germline CDR1 GTSNPN, CDR2 SVGIG (reference sequence). The V gene lost 0 bases and the J gene lost 13 bases, with 22 bases spanning the gap.

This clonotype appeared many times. The CDR3 loop is CASRDSGYNEQFF. DNA for the CDR3: TGTGCCAGCAGGGACAGCGGCTACAATGAGCAGTTCTTC. The chain couples TRBV7-2 to TRBJ2-1; D is possibly TRBD1 (6 bases). CDR3 length: 13 residues. Germline V gene lookup returns CDR1 SGHTA and CDR2 FQGNSA. V dropped 6 bases and J dropped 3 bases, with 9 bases sitting between them.

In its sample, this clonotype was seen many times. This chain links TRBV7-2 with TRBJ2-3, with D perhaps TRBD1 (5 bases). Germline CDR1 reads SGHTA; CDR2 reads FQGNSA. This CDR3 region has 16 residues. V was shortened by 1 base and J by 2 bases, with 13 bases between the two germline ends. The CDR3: CASSLGPVGATDTQYF. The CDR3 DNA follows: TGTGCCAGCAGCTTAGGGCCCGTTGGGGCCACAGATACGCAGTATTTT.

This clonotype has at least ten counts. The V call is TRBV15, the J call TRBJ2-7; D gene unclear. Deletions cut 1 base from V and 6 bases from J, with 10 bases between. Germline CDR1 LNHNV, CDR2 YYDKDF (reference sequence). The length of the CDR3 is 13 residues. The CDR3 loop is CATSRVQFSEQYF. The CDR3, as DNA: TGTGCCACCAGCAGAGTTCAGTTCAGCGAGCAGTACTTC.

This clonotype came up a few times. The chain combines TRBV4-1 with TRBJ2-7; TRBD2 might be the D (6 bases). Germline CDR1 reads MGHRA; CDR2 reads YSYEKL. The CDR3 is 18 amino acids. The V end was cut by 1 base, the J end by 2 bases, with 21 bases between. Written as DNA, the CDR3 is TGCGCCAGCAGCCAAGGACCCCTAGGTGGGGGGAACCCCTACGAGCAGTACTTC. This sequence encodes CASSQGPLGGGNPYEQYF.

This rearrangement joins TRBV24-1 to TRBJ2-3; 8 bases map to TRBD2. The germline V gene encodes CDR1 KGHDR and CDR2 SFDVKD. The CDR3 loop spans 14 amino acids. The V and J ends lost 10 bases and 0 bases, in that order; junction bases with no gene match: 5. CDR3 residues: CATRASGSTDTQYF. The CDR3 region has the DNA TGTGCCACAAGAGCTAGCGGGAGCACAGATACGCAGTATTTT.

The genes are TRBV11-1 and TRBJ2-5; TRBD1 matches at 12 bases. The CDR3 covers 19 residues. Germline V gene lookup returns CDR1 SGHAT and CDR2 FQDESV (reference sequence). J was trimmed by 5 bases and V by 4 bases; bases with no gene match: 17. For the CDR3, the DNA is TGTGCCAGCAGCTCCCTCGGGATATGGGACAGGGGGCTCTGGGAGACCCAGTACTTC. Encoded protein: CASSSLGIWDRGLWETQYF. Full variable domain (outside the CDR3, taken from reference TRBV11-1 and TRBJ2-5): EAEVAQSPRYKITEKSQAVAFWCDPISGHATLYWYRQILGQGPELLVQFQDESVVDDSQLPKDRFSAERLKGVDSTLKIQPAELGDSAMYLCASSSLGIWDRGLWETQYFGPGTRLLVL.

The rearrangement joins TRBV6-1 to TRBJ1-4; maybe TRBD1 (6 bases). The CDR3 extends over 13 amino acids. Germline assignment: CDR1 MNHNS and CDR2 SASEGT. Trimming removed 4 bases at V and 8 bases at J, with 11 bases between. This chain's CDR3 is CASSVQGQEKLFF. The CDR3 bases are TGTGCCAGCAGTGTACAGGGTCAGGAAAAACTGTTTTTT.

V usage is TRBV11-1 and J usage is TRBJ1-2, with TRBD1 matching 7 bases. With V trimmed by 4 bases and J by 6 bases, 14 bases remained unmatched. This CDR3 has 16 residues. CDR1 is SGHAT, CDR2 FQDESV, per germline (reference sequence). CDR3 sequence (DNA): TGTGCCAGCAGCTCGGGTGGTGTTAAGGGGGCGGATGGCTACACCTTC. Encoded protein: CASSSGGVKGADGYTF.

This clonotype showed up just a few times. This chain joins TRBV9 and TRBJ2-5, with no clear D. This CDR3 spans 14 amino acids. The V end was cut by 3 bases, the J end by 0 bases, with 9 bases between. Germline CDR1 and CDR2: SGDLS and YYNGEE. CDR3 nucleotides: TGTGCCAGCAGCGCGAACCCGGACCAAGAGACCCAGTACTTC. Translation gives CASSANPDQETQYF.

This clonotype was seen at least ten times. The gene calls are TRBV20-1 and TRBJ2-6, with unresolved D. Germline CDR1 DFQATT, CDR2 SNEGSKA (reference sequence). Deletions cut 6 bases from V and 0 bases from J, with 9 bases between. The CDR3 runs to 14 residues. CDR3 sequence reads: CSADDRSGANVLTF. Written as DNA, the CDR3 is TGCAGTGCAGATGACCGCTCTGGGGCCAACGTCCTGACTTTC.

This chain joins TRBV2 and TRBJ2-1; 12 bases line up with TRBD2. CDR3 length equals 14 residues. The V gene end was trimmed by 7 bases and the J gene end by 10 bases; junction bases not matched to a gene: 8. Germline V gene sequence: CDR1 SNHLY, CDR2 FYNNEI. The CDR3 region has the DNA TGTGCCAGCACGACTAGCGGGAGAGCCGGGGAGCAGTTCTTC. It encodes CASTTSGRAGEQFF. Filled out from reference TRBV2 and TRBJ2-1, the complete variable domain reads EPEVTQTPSHQVTQMGQEVILRCVPISNHLYFYWYRQILGQKVEFLVSFYNNEISEKSEIFDDQFSVERPDGSNFTLKIRSTKLEDSAMYFCASTTSGRAGEQFFGPGTRLTVL.

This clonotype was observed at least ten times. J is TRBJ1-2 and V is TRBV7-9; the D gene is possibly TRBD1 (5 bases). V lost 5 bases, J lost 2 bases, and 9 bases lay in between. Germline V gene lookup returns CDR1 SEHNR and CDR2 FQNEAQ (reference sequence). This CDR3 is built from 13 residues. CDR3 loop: CASSPQGNYGYTF. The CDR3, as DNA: TGTGCCAGCAGCCCTCAGGGAAACTATGGCTACACCTTC.

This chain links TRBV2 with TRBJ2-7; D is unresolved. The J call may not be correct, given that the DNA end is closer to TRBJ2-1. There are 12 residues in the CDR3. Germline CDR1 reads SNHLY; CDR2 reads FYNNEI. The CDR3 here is CASMGQGDEQFF. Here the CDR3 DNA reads TGTGCCAGCATGGGCCAAGGCGATGAGCAGTTCTTC.

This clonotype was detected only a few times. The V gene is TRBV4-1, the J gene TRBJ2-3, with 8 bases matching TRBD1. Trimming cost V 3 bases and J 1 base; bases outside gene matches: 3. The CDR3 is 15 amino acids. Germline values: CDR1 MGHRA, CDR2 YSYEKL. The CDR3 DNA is TGCGCCAGCAGCCAGGACAGGGATGGCACAGATACGCAGTATTTT. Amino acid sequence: CASSQDRDGTDTQYF.

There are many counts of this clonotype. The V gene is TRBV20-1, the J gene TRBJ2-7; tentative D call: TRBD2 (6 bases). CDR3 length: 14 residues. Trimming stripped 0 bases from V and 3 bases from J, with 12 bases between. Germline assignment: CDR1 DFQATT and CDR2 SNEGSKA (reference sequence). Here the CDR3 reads CSARDRGSGYEQYF. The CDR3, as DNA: TGCAGTGCTAGAGATCGGGGTAGCGGCTACGAGCAGTACTTC.

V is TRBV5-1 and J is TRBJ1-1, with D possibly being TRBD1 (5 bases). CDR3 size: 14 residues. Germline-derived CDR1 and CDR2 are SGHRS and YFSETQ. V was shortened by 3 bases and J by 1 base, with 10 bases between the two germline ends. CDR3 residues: CASSWDGGNTEAFF. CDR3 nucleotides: TGCGCCAGCAGCTGGGACGGGGGGAACACTGAAGCTTTCTTT.

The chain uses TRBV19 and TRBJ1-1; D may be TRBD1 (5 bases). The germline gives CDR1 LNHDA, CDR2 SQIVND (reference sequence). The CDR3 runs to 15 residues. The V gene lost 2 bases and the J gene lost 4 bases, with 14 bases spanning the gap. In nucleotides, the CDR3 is TGTGCCAGTAGTATATCCCCCAGGGTTAGCACTGAAGCTTTCTTT. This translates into CASSISPRVSTEAFF. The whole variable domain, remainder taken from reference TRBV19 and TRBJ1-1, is DGGITQSPKYLFRKEGQNVTLSCEQNLNHDAMYWYRQDPGQGLRLIYYSQIVNDFQKGDIAEGYSVSREKKESFPLTVTSAQKNPTAFYLCASSISPRVSTEAFFGQGTRLTVV.

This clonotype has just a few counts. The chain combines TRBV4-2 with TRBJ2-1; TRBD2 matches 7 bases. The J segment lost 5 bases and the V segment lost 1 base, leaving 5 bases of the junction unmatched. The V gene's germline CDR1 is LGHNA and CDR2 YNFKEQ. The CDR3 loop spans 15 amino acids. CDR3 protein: CASSQGTSEDNEQFF. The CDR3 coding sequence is TGTGCCAGCAGCCAAGGGACTAGTGAGGACAATGAGCAGTTCTTC.

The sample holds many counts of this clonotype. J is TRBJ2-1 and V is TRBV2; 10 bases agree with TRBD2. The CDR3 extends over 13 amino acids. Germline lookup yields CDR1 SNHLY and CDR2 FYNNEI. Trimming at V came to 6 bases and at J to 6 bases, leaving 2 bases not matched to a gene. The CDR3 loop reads CASSSSGSNEQFF. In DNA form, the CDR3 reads TGTGCCAGCAGCTCTAGCGGGAGCAATGAGCAGTTCTTC.

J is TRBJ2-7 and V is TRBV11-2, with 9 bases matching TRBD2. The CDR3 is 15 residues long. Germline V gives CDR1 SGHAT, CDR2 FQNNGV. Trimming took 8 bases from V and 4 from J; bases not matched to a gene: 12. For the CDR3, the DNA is TGTGCCAGCCAAGATCCCCTAGCGGGGACATACGAGCAGTACTTC. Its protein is CASQDPLAGTYEQYF.

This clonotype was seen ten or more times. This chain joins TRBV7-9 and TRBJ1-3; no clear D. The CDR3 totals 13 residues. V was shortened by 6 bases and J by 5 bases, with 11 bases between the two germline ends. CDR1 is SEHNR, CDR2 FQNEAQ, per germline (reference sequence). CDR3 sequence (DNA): TGTGCCAGCAGTGGCGGCGCCCGAAACACCATATATTTT. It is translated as CASSGGARNTIYF.

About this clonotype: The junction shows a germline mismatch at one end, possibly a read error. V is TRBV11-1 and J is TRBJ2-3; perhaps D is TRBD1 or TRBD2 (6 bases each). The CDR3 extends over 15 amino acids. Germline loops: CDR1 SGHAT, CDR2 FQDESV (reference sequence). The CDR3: CASSFYRGRTDTRYF. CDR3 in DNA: TGTGCCAGCAGCTTTTACCGGGGGCGAACAGATACGCGGTATTTT.

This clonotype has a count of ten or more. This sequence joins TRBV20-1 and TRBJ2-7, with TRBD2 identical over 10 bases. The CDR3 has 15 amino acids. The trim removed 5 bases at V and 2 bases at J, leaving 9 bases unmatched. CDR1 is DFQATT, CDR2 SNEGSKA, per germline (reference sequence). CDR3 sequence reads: CSAFQAGGVTYEQYF. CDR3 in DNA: TGCAGTGCTTTCCAAGCGGGGGGGGTGACCTACGAGCAGTACTTC.

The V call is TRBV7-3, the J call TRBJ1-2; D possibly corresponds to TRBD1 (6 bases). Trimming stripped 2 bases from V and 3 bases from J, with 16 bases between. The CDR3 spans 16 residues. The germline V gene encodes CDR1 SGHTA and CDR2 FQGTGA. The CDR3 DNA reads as TGTGCCAGCAGCTTACAGGGGACGACTCGATACTATGGCTACACCTTC. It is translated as CASSLQGTTRYYGYTF.

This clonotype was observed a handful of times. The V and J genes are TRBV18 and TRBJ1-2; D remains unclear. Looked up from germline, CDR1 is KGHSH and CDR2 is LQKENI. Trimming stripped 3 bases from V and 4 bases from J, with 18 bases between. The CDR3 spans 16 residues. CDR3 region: CASSPVHEGSGYGYTF. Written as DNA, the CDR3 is TGTGCCAGCTCACCCGTGCACGAAGGCTCGGGCTATGGCTACACCTTC.

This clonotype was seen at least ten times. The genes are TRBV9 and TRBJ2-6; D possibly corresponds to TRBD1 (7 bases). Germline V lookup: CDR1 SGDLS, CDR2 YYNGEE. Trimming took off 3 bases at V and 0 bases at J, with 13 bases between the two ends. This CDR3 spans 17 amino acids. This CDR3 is CASSAQGGSSGANVLTF. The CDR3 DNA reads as TGTGCCAGCAGCGCCCAGGGGGGTAGCTCTGGGGCCAACGTCCTGACTTTC.

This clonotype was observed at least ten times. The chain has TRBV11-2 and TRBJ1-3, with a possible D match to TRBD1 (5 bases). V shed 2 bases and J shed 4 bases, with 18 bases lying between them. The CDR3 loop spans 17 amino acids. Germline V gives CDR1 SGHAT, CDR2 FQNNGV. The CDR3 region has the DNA TGTGCCAGCAGCTTAATCGGTACCCCAGGGTTAGGAAACACCATATATTTT. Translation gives CASSLIGTPGLGNTIYF. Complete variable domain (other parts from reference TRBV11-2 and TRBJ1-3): EAGVAQSPRYKIIEKRQSVAFWCNPISGHATLYWYQQILGQGPKLLIQFQNNGVVDDSQLPKDRFSAERLKGVDSTLKIQPAKLEDSAVYLCASSLIGTPGLGNTIYFGEGSWLTVV.

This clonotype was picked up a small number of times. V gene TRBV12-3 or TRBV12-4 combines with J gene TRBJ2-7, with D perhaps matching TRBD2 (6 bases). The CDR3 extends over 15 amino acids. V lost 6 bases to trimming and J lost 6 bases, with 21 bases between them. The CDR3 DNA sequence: TGTGCCAGCAGACCGTCCGGAGCGGGTCGATCCGAGCAGTACTTC. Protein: CASRPSGAGRSEQYF.

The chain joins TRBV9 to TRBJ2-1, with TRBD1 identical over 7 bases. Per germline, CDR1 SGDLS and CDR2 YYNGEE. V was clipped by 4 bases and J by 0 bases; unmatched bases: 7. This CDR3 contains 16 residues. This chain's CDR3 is CASSPGGALSYNEQFF. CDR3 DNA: TGTGCCAGCAGCCCAGGGGGTGCACTCTCCTACAATGAGCAGTTCTTC.